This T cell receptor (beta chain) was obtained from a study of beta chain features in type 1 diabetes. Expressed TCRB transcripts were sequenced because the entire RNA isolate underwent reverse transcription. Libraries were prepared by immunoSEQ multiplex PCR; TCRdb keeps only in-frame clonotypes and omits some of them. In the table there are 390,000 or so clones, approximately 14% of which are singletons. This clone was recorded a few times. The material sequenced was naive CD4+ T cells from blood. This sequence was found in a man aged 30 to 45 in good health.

The CDR3 spells CASSIDRDTEAFF. CDR3 bases: TGTGCCAGCTCAATCGACAGGGACACTGAAGCTTTCTTT. The genes are TRBV18 and TRBJ1-1; 7 bases fit TRBD1. The CDR3 runs 13 residues. V shed 5 bases and J 3 bases; nucleotides not matched to a gene: 3. Looked up from germline, CDR1 is KGHSH and CDR2 is LQKENI. The whole variable domain, filled in from reference TRBV18 and TRBJ1-1, reads NAGVMQNPRHLVRRRGQEARLRCSPMKGHSHVYWYRQLPEEGLKFMVYLQKENIIDESGMPKERFSAEFPKEGPSILRIQQVVRGDSAAYFCASSIDRDTEAFFGQGTRLTVV.